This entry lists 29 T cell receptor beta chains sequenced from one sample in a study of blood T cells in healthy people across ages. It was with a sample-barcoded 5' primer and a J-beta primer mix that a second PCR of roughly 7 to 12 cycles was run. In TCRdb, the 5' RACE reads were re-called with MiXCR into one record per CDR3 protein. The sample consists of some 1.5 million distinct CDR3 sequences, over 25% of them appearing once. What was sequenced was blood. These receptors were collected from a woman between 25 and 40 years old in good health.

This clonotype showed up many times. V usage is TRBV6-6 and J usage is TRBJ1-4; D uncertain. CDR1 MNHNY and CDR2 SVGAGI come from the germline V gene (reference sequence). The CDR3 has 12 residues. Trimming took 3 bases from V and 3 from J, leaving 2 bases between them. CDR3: CASSYSNEKLFF. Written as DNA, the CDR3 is TGTGCCAGCAGTTATTCTAATGAAAAACTGTTTTTT.

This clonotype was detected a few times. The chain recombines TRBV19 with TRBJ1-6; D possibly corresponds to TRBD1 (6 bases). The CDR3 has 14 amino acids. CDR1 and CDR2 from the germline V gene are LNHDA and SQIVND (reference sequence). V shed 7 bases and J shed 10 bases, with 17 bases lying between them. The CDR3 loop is CASTVTGIGSPLHF. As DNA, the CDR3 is TGTGCCAGTACCGTTACAGGGATCGGCTCACCCCTCCACTTT. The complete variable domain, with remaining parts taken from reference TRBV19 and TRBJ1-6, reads DGGITQSPKYLFRKEGQNVTLSCEQNLNHDAMYWYRQDPGQGLRLIYYSQIVNDFQKGDIAEGYSVSREKKESFPLTVTSAQKNPTAFYLCASTVTGIGSPLHFGNGTRLTVT.

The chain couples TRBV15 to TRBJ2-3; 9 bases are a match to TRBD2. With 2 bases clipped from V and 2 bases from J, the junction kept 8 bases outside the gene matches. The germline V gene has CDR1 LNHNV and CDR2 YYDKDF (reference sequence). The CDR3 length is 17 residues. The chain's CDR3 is CATSRSSGGPFTDTQYF. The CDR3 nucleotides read TGTGCCACCAGCAGATCCAGCGGGGGGCCTTTCACAGATACGCAGTATTTT.

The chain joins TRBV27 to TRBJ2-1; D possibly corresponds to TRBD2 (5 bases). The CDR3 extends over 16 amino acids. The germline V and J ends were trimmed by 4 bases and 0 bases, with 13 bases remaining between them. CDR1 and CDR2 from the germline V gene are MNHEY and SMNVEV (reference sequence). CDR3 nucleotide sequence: TGTGCCAGCAGTTCCCTAAAGGGAGACTCCTACAATGAGCAGTTCTTC. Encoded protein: CASSSLKGDSYNEQFF.

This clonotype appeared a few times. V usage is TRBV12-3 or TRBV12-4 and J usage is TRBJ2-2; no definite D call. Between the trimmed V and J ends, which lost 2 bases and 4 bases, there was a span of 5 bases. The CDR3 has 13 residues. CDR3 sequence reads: CASSLIGTGELFF. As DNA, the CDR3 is TGTGCCAGCAGTTTAATCGGCACCGGGGAGCTGTTTTTT.

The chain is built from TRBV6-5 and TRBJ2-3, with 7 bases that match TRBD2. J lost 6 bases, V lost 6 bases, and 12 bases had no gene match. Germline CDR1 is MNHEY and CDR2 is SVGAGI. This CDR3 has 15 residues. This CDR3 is CASSQGAGGKDTQYF. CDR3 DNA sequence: TGTGCCAGCAGCCAGGGCGCCGGGGGGAAGGATACGCAGTATTTT.

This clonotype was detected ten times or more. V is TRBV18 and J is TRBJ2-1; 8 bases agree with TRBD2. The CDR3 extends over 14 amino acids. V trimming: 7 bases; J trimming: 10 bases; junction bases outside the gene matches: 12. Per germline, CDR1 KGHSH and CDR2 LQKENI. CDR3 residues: CASYSNYGGGEQFF. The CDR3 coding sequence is TGTGCCAGCTACTCAAACTACGGCGGGGGGGAGCAGTTCTTC.

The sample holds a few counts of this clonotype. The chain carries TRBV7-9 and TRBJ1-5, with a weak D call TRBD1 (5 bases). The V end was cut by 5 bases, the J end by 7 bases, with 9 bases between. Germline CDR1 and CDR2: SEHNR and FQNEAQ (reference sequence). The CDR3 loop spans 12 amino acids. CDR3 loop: CASSRGEQPQHF. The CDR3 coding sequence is TGTGCCAGCAGCCGAGGGGAGCAGCCCCAGCATTTT.

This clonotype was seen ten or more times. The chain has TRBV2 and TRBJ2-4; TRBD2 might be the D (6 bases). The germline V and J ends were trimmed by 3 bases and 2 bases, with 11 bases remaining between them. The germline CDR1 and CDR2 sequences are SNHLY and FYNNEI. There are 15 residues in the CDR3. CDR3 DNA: TGTGCCAGCAGTGAGGAGGGATATACCAAAAACATTCAGTACTTC. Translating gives CASSEEGYTKNIQYF. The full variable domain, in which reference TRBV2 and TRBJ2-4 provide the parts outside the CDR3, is EPEVTQTPSHQVTQMGQEVILRCVPISNHLYFYWYRQILGQKVEFLVSFYNNEISEKSEIFDDQFSVERPDGSNFTLKIRSTKLEDSAMYFCASSEEGYTKNIQYFGAGTRLSVL.

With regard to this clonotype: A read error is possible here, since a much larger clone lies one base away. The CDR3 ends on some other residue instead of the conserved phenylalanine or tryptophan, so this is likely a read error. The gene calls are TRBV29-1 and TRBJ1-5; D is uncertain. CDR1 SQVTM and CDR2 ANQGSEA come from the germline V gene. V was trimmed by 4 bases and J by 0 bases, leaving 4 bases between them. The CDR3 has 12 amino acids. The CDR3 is CSVGGSNQPQHS. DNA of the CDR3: TGCAGCGTTGGGGGTAGCAATCAGCCCCAGCATTCT.

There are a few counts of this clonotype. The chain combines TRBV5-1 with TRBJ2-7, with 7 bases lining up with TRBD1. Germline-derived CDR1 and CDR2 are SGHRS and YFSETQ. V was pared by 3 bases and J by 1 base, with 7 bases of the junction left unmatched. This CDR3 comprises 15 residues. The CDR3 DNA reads TGCGCCAGCAGCTGGGGGACAGCCCTGTCCTACGAGCAGTACTTC. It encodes CASSWGTALSYEQYF.

In DNA form, the CDR3 reads TGTGCCAGCAGTTTCACGACTAGCGGGAAGAGCTCCTACAATGAGCAGTTCTTC. Encoded protein: CASSFTTSGKSSYNEQFF. The chain couples TRBV27 to TRBJ2-1; 11 bases are a match to TRBD2. Germline lookup yields CDR1 MNHEY and CDR2 SMNVEV (reference sequence). CDR3 length: 18 residues. V lost 3 bases, J lost 0 bases, and 7 bases stayed unmatched.

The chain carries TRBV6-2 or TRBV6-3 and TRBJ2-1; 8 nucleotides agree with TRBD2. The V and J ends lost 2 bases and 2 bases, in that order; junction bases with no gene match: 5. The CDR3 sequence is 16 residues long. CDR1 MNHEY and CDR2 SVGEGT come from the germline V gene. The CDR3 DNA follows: TGTGCCAGCAGTTACCTTACGGGAGGGCCCTACAATGAGCAGTTCTTC. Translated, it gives CASSYLTGGPYNEQFF.

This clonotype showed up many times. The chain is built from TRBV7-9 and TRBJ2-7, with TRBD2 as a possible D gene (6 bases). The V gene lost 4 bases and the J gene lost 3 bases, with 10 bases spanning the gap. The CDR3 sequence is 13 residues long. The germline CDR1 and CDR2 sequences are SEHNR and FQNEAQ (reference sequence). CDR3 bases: TGTGCCAGCAGCTGGGGGGAACTCTACGAGCAGTACTTC. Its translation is CASSWGELYEQYF.

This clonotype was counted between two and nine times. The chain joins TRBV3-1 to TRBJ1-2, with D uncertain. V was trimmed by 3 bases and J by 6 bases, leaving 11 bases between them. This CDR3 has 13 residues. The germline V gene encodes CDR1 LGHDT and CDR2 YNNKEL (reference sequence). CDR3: CASSQPNSNGYTF. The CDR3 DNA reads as TGTGCCAGCAGCCAGCCAAACTCGAATGGCTACACCTTC. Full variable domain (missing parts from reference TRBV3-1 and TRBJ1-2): DTAVSQTPKYLVTQMGNDKSIKCEQNLGHDTMYWYKQDSKKFLKIMFSYNNKELIINETVPNRFSPKSPDKAHLNLHINSLELGDSAVYFCASSQPNSNGYTFGSGTRLTVV.

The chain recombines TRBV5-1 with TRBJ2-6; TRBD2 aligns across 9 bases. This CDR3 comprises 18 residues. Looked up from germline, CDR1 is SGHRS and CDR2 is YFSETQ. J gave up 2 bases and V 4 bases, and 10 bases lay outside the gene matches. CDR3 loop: CASSTGLARGTGANVLTF. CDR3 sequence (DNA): TGCGCCAGCAGCACTGGACTAGCGAGAGGGACTGGGGCCAACGTCCTGACTTTC.

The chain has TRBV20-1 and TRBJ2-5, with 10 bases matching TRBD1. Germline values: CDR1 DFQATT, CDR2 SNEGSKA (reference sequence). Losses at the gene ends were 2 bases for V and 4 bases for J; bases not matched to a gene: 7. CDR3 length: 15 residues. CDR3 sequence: CSARRADRGGETQYF. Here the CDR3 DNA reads TGCAGTGCTAGACGCGCGGACAGGGGGGGAGAGACCCAGTACTTC.

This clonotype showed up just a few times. The CDR3 DNA follows: TGCAGTGCTAGAGCTCACGGGTCCTTGACGGGTTTAGCCAAAAACATTCAGTACTTC. Translating it yields CSARAHGSLTGLAKNIQYF. The chain couples TRBV20-1 to TRBJ2-4; D not certain. The CDR3 consists of 19 residues. Germline lookup yields CDR1 DFQATT and CDR2 SNEGSKA (reference sequence). The V end lost 1 base, the J end lost 0 bases, and 22 bases lay between the germline ends.

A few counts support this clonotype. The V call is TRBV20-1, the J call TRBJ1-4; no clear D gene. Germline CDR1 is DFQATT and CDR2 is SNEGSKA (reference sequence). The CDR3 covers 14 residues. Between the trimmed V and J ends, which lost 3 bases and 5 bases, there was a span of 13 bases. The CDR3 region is CSAREDRANEKLFF. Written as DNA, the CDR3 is TGCAGTGCTAGGGAGGACCGGGCCAATGAAAAACTGTTTTTT.

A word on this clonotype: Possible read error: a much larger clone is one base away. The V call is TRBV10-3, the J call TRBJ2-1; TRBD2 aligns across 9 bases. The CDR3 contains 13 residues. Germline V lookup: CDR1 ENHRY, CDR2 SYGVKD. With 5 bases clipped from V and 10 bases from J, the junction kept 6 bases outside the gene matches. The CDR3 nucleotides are TGTGCCATCAGTACTAGCGGGCTTTACGAGCAGTTCTTC. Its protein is CAISTSGLYEQFF.

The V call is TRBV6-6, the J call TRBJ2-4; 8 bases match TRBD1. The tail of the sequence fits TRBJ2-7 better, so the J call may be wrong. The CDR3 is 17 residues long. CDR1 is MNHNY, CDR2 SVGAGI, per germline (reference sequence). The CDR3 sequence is CASSLSAVRTGTYEQYF. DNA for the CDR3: TGTGCCAGCAGTCTCTCGGCGGTTCGGACAGGGACCTACGAGCAGTACTTC.

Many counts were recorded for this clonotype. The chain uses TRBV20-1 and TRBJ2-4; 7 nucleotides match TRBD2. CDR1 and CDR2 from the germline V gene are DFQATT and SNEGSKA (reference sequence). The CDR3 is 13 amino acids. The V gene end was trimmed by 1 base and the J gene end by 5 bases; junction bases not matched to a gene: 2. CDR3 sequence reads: CSARGLAENIQYF. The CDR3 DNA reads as TGCAGTGCTAGAGGGCTAGCGGAAAACATTCAGTACTTC.

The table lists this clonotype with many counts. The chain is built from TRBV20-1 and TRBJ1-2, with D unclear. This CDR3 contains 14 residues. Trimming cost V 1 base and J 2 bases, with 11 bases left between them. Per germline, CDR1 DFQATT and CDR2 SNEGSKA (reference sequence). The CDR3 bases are TGCAGTGCTAGAGCCCCCAACCTCAACTATGGCTACACCTTC. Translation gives CSARAPNLNYGYTF.

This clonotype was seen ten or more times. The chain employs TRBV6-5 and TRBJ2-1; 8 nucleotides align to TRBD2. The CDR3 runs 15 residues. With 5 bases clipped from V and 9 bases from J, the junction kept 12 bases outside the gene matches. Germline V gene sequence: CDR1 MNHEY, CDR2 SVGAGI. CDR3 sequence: CASSGGLAGMGEQFF. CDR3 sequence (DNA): TGTGCCAGCAGTGGGGGGTTAGCGGGAATGGGTGAGCAGTTCTTC.

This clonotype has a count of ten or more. CDR3 in DNA: TGCAGTGCTATGCCAGGGTTACTTTACCAAGAGACCCAGTACTTC. Translation: CSAMPGLLYQETQYF. The rearrangement links TRBV20-1 to TRBJ2-5; possible D gene TRBD1, 5 bases. V lost 4 bases to trimming and J lost 0 bases, with 15 bases between them. The CDR3 runs to 15 residues. Germline-derived CDR1 and CDR2 are DFQATT and SNEGSKA (reference sequence).

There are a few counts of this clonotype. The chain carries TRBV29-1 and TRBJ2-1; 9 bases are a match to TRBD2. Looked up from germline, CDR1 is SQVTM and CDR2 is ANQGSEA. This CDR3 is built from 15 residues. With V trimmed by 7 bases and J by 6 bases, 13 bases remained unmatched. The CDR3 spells CSAEAGGGVLNEQFF. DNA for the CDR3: TGCAGCGCCGAGGCGGGCGGGGGGGTTCTCAATGAGCAGTTCTTC.

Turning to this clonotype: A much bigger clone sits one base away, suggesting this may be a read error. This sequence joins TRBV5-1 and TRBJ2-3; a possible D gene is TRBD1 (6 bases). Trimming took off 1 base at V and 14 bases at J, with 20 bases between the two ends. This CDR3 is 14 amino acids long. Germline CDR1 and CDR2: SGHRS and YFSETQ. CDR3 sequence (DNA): TGCGCCAGCAGCTTGAAGGCAGGGGACGAAAAACTGTATTTT. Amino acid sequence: CASSLKAGDEKLYF.

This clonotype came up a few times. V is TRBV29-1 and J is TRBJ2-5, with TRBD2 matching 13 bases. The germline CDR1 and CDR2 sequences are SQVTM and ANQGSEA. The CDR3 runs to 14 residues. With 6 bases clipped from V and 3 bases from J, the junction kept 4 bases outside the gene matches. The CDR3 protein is CSVRGTSGEETQYF. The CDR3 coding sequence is TGCAGCGTCCGAGGGACTAGCGGGGAAGAGACCCAGTACTTC.

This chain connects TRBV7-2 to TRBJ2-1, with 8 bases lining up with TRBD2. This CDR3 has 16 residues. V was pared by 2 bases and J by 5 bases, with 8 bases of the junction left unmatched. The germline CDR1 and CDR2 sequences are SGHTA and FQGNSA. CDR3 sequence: CASSLLASGPNNEQFF. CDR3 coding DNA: TGTGCCAGCAGCTTACTCGCTAGCGGGCCGAACAATGAGCAGTTCTTC.